Below are 9 T cell receptor beta chains sequenced from a single sample in a study of identical twins. TCRdb recomputed calls from the 5' RACE reads with MiXCR, one row per CDR3 protein. The sample lists under 900,000 distinct CDR3 sequences; around an eighth were seen once. The same data also contributed to another study, on yellow fever vaccine responses in identical twins.

The sequenced sample was PBMCs. The receptors were gathered from a woman between 18 and 29 years old in good health.

The chain joins TRBV5-1 to TRBJ2-7, with TRBD2 identical over 13 bases. Germline lookup yields CDR1 SGHRS and CDR2 YFSETQ. J lost 1 base, V lost 3 bases, and 7 bases had no gene match. This CDR3 is built from 17 residues. Here the CDR3 reads CASSYGTSGTLSYEQYF. The CDR3 DNA is TGCGCCAGCAGCTACGGGACTAGCGGGACCCTTTCCTACGAGCAGTACTTC. Full variable domain (remainder filled in from reference TRBV5-1 and TRBJ2-7): KAGVTQTPRYLIKTRGQQVTLSCSPISGHRSVSWYQQTPGQGLQFLFEYFSETQRNKGNFPGRFSGRQFSNSRSEMNVSTLELGDSALYLCASSYGTSGTLSYEQYFGPGTRLTVT.

This clonotype was found a few times. V gene TRBV4-1 combines with J gene TRBJ2-1; D call uncertain. The V and J ends lost 1 base and 7 bases respectively, with 20 bases between them. There are 17 residues in the CDR3. The V gene's germline CDR1 is MGHRA and CDR2 YSYEKL. The CDR3: CASSQALGRTSGNEQFF. CDR3 DNA: TGCGCCAGCAGCCAAGCGCTTGGGCGTACCTCTGGGAATGAGCAGTTCTTC.

The chain combines TRBV7-8 with TRBJ2-1, with 11 bases that match TRBD1. Unmatched junction bases numbered 5, after V lost 1 base and J lost 6 bases. The CDR3 runs 16 residues. The germline CDR1 and CDR2 sequences are SGHVS and FQNEAQ. CDR3 amino acids: CASSLEPGQGANEQFF. CDR3 bases: TGTGCCAGCAGCTTAGAACCCGGACAGGGGGCCAATGAGCAGTTCTTC.

This clonotype was seen ten or more times. The chain has TRBV7-9 and TRBJ2-5; TRBD2 might be the D (6 bases). V was pared by 5 bases and J by 4 bases, with 17 bases between. Germline V gives CDR1 SEHNR, CDR2 FQNEAQ (reference sequence). The CDR3 extends over 15 amino acids. The chain's CDR3 is CASSLRGSRGETQYF. The CDR3 nucleotides read TGTGCCAGCAGCCTCCGGGGGAGTAGGGGAGAGACCCAGTACTTC.

V is TRBV5-6 and J is TRBJ2-1; 11 bases are shared with TRBD2. The CDR3 is made up of 20 amino acids. V gave up 3 bases and J gave up 0 bases; unmatched junction bases: 14. Germline lookup yields CDR1 SGHDT and CDR2 YYEEEE. CDR3 amino acids: CASSSLTSGTTLFSYNEQFF. CDR3 nucleotides: TGTGCCAGCAGCTCTCTGACTAGCGGGACGACCCTATTCTCCTACAATGAGCAGTTCTTC. Combining the CDR3 with reference TRBV5-6 and TRBJ2-1 gives the whole variable domain DAGVTQSPTHLIKTRGQQVTLRCSPKSGHDTVSWYQQALGQGPQFIFQYYEEEERQRGNFPDRFSGHQFPNYSSELNVNALLLGDSALYLCASSSLTSGTTLFSYNEQFFGPGTRLTVL.

The gene calls are TRBV11-2 and TRBJ2-1, with D maybe TRBD2 (6 bases). The CDR3 is 14 amino acids. The ends were cut back, 5 bases at V and 5 bases at J, with 13 bases in the middle. Germline CDR1 is SGHAT and CDR2 is FQNNGV. The CDR3 is CASSPLGGHNEQFF. In DNA, the CDR3 is TGTGCCAGCAGCCCCCTAGGAGGGCACAATGAGCAGTTCTTC.

The chain couples TRBV12-3 or TRBV12-4 to TRBJ1-2, with D hard to call. This CDR3 is built from 12 residues. The V end was cut by 3 bases, the J end by 7 bases, with 9 bases between. CDR3 sequence reads: CASSFRHSGYTF. The CDR3 bases are TGTGCCAGCAGTTTCAGGCACTCTGGCTACACCTTC.

The chain links TRBV7-8 to TRBJ2-5; weak D call: TRBD1 (6 bases). With 5 bases removed from V and 2 bases from J, the gap between germline ends came to 12 bases. Germline CDR1 reads SGHVS; CDR2 reads FQNEAQ. The CDR3 runs to 14 residues. In DNA, the CDR3 is TGTGCCAGCAGCCCCGGACAGACTCAAGAGACCCAGTACTTC. Translation gives CASSPGQTQETQYF.

V is TRBV20-1 and J is TRBJ2-1; 10 bases agree with TRBD2. The germline CDR1 and CDR2 sequences are DFQATT and SNEGSKA (reference sequence). CDR3 size: 16 residues. With 5 bases clipped from V and 1 base from J, the junction kept 8 bases outside the gene matches. CDR3 sequence (DNA): TGCAGTGCTCAAAATCTAGCGGGAGTTTCCTACAATGAGCAGTTCTTC. Residues: CSAQNLAGVSYNEQFF.